The rows below give T cell receptor beta chains drawn from one sample of a study of blood T cell repertoires in COVID-19. Sequencing used immunoSEQ multiplex PCR; TCRdb keeps in-frame clones, though not all of them. The table records 95,000 to 120,000 clones, 88% of them present only once. Sequenced sample: peripheral blood. The source is a human donor in a cohort sampled during active COVID-19. The CDR3 runs from the conserved cysteine through the conserved F or W. The order of the fields is V gene, J gene, CDR3 protein.

V: TRBV11-2; J: TRBJ2-1; CDR3: CASSSSPGTSALELF
V: TRBV5-1; J: TRBJ1-4; CDR3: CASSLAKGAGEKLFF
V: TRBV5-6; J: TRBJ2-7; CDR3: CASSFGTGSYEQYF
V: TRBV28; J: TRBJ1-3; CDR3: CASSPLTGGSGNTIYF
V: TRBV7-3; J: TRBJ2-5; CDR3: CASSSQGIRETQYF
V: TRBV19; J: TRBJ1-2; CDR3: CASSHRPLGAEGYTF
V: TRBV7-9; J: TRBJ2-7; CDR3: CASSLIGGSEEQYF
V: TRBV28; J: TRBJ2-1; CDR3: CASSGGSYNEQFF
V: TRBV9; J: TRBJ1-4; CDR3: CASSVFGGGNEKLFF
V: TRBV15; J: TRBJ2-1; CDR3: CATRPGEGFYNEQFF
V: TRBV6-1; J: TRBJ1-1; CDR3: CASSEIGSWTEAFF
V: TRBV2; J: TRBJ2-5; CDR3: CASRTGTVQETQYF
V: TRBV5-3; J: TRBJ2-2; CDR3: CARSPVTSGRGTGELFF
V: TRBV29-1; J: TRBJ2-3; CDR3: CSVEDLGQGWTDTQYF
V: TRBV13; J: TRBJ2-3; CDR3: CASSLRGGDTQYF
V: TRBV10-1; J: TRBJ2-3; CDR3: CASSENVGQGGDTQYF
V: TRBV19; J: TRBJ1-1; CDR3: CASSTSGVVTEAFF